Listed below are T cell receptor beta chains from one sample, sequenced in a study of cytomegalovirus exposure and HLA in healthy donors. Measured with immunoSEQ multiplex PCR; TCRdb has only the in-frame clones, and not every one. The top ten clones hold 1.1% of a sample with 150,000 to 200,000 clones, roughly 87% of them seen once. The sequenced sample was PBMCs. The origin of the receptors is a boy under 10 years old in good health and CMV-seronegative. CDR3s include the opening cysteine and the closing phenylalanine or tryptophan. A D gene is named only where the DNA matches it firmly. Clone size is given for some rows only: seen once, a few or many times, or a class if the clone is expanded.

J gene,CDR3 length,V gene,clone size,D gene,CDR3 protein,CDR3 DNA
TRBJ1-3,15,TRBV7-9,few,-,CASSPGALSGNTIYF,TGTGCCAGCAGCCCTGGGGCGCTCTCTGGAAACACCATATATTTT
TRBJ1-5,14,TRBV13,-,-,CASSPGFTDQPQHF,TGTGCCAGCAGCCCAGGGTTTACGGATCAGCCCCAGCATTTT
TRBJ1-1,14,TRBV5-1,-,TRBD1,CASSFERTGTEAFF,TGCGCCAGCAGCTTCGAGCGGACAGGGACTGAAGCTTTCTTT
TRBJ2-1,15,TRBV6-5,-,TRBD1,CASSPDRAIGNEQFF,TGTGCCAGCAGTCCTGACAGGGCCATTGGAAATGAGCAGTTCTTC
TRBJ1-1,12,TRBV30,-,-,CAAVRGQAEAFF,TGTGCCGCGGTACGAGGGCAGGCTGAAGCTTTCTTT
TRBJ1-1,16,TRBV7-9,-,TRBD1,CASSLRTGGLNTEAFF,TGTGCCAGCAGCCTCCGGACAGGGGGTCTGAACACTGAAGCTTTCTTT
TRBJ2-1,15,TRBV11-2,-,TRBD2,CASQGLAGGNNEQFF,TGTGCCAGCCAGGGACTAGCGGGAGGTAACAATGAGCAGTTCTTC
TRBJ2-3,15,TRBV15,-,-,CATSRGGGNPDTQYF,TGTGCCACCAGCAGAGGGGGCGGAAATCCAGATACGCAGTATTTT
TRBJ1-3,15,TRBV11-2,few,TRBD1,CASSLQDRAGNTIYF,TGTGCCAGCAGCTTACAAGACAGGGCTGGAAACACCATATATTTT
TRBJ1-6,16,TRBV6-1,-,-,CASSEWVAKGDSPLHF,TGTGCCAGCAGTGAATGGGTCGCGAAAGGGGATTCACCCCTCCACTTT
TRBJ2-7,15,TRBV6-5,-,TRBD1,CASSYRQGISYEQYF,TGTGCCAGCAGTTACCGACAGGGAATCTCCTACGAGCAGTACTTC
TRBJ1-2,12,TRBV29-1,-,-,CSVEGQGYGYTF,TGCAGCGTTGAAGGGCAGGGGTACGGCTACACCTTC
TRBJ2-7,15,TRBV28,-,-,CASSLQAGATYEQYF,TGTGCCAGCAGTCTACAGGCGGGGGCGACTTACGAGCAGTACTTC
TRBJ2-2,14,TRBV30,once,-,CAWSVTAVTGELFF,TGTGCCTGGAGTGTAACGGCGGTCACCGGGGAGCTGTTTTTT
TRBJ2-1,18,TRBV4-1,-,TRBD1,CASSQVARTGGPLGEQFF,TGCGCCAGCAGCCAAGTAGCCCGGACAGGGGGCCCCCTGGGTGAGCAGTTCTTC
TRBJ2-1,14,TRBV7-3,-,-,CASSFTSPNNEQFF,TGTGCCAGCAGCTTTACTAGCCCAAACAATGAGCAGTTCTTC
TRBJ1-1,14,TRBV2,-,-,CASSGGGSAMSAFF,TGTGCCAGCAGTGGGGGGGGGTCCGCAATGAGTGCTTTCTTT
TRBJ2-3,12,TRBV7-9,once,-,CSSSLVGATQYF,TGTTCCAGCAGCTTAGTTGGGGCTACGCAGTATTTT
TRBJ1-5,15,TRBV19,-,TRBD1,CASTRDRPSNQPQHF,TGTGCCAGTACTAGGGACAGACCTAGCAATCAGCCCCAGCATTTT
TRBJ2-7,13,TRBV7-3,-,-,CASSPGRDYEQYF,TGTGCCAGCAGCCCCGGGCGGGACTACGAGCAGTACTTC
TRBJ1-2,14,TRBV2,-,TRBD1,CASSVGQGNYGYTF,TGTGCCAGCAGTGTTGGACAGGGGAACTATGGCTACACCTTC
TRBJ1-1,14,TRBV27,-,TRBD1,CASSRDSSGTEAFF,TGTGCCAGCAGTCGGGACAGCTCGGGCACTGAAGCTTTCTTT
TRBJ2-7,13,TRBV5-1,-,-,CASSSRGSYEQYF,TGCGCCAGCAGCTCTAGGGGGTCTTACGAGCAGTACTTC